The 21 T cell receptor beta chains reported below all come from one sample, sequenced in a study of cytomegalovirus exposure and HLA in healthy donors (dated by TCRdb to between 2016 and 2019). Libraries came from the immunoSEQ multiplex PCR assay. TCRdb mirrors the immuneACCESS table, restricted to in-frame sequences. Some clones are absent from its copies; in checked studies, under half trace to an unresolved V gene, and the reason for the others is unknown. In all, the sample holds 65,000 or so clones, and about 90% of those were seen once. The ten biggest clones cover around 1.2% of the sample. The specimen was PBMCs. All receptors come from a young woman in good health and CMV-seronegative.

The chain combines TRBV25-1 with TRBJ2-1; 10 bases map to TRBD1. The germline gives CDR1 MGHDK, CDR2 SYGVNS. The CDR3 length is 15 residues. V was clipped by 4 bases and J by 4 bases; unmatched bases: 4. The CDR3 DNA follows: TGTGCCAGCAGTGGCCGGACAGGGGGGTACAATGAGCAGTTCTTC. It translates to CASSGRTGGYNEQFF.

V and J are TRBV19 and TRBJ2-1; 13 bases map to TRBD2. Trimming cost V 6 bases and J 6 bases; bases outside gene matches: 5. CDR3 length equals 15 residues. Germline loops: CDR1 LNHDA, CDR2 SQIVND (reference sequence). This CDR3 is CASSVLAGGANEQFF. CDR3 in DNA: TGTGCCAGTAGCGTACTAGCGGGAGGGGCCAATGAGCAGTTCTTC.

The gene calls are TRBV28 and TRBJ2-7; D remains unclear. This CDR3 is built from 12 residues. Germline V gene data show CDR1 as MDHEN and CDR2 as SYDVKM. The V end lost 3 bases, the J end lost 3 bases, and 6 bases lay between the germline ends. CDR3 nucleotides: TGTGCCAGCAGTTTTAGGAGCTACGAGCAGTACTTC. This codes for CASSFRSYEQYF.

This chain joins TRBV11-2 and TRBJ1-1; D may be TRBD1 (5 bases). Trimming removed 0 bases at V and 0 bases at J, with 8 bases between. The CDR3 extends over 15 amino acids. Germline V gives CDR1 SGHAT, CDR2 FQNNGV. The CDR3 DNA follows: TGTGCCAGCAGCTTAGAACCAGGGCTGAACACTGAAGCTTTCTTT. Amino acid sequence: CASSLEPGLNTEAFF.

V gene TRBV7-9 combines with J gene TRBJ2-1; weak D call: TRBD2 (6 bases). This CDR3 spans 15 amino acids. Germline assignment: CDR1 SEHNR and CDR2 FQNEAQ (reference sequence). The ends were cut back, 5 bases at V and 8 bases at J, with 19 bases in the middle. The CDR3 loop is CASSPRDSHLYEQFF. The CDR3 bases are TGTGCCAGCAGCCCCCGGGACTCTCACCTTTATGAGCAGTTCTTC.

The V call is TRBV11-1, the J call TRBJ2-1; 7 bases map to TRBD1. Trimming at V came to 5 bases and at J to 1 base, leaving 5 bases not matched to a gene. The germline gives CDR1 SGHAT, CDR2 FQDESV (reference sequence). This CDR3 comprises 15 residues. CDR3: CASSLEGASYNEQFF. For the CDR3, the DNA is TGTGCCAGCAGCCTCGAGGGGGCTTCCTACAATGAGCAGTTCTTC.

A single count supports this clone. The chain links TRBV11-3 to TRBJ1-1; the D gene is possibly TRBD1 (6 bases). The ends were cut back, 5 bases at V and 1 base at J, with 11 bases in the middle. The CDR3 is made up of 14 amino acids. Germline V gives CDR1 SGHNT, CDR2 YENEEA. The CDR3 sequence is CASSRGGGNTEAFF. The CDR3 bases are TGTGCCAGCAGCAGGGGAGGGGGGAACACTGAAGCTTTCTTT.

This clone appeared a single time. This chain connects TRBV28 to TRBJ2-2, with 7 bases identical to TRBD1. The CDR3 is 16 amino acids. Trimming took 6 bases from V and 1 from J; bases not matched to a gene: 8. From germline, CDR1 is MDHEN and CDR2 SYDVKM. This CDR3 is CASRLGQAMNTGELFF. CDR3 nucleotide sequence: TGTGCCAGCAGACTCGGACAGGCCATGAACACCGGGGAGCTGTTTTTT.

The rearrangement uses TRBV11-2 and TRBJ1-3; D is ambiguous. The CDR3 extends over 16 amino acids. Trimming shortened V by 2 bases and J by 1 base, and 12 bases separated the two germline ends. Germline lookup yields CDR1 SGHAT and CDR2 FQNNGV. Here the CDR3 reads CASSLNPVVSGNTIYF. DNA for the CDR3: TGTGCCAGCAGCTTAAATCCAGTCGTATCTGGAAACACCATATATTTT.

The V and J genes are TRBV28 and TRBJ2-4, with a possible D match to TRBD1 (5 bases). Germline CDR1 MDHEN, CDR2 SYDVKM. Trimming cost V 3 bases and J 0 bases, with 12 bases left between them. The CDR3 covers 16 residues. CDR3 bases: TGTGCCAGCAGTTTCCTCAGGGTCGTAGCCAAAAACATTCAGTACTTC. Translated: CASSFLRVVAKNIQYF.

This chain joins TRBV19 and TRBJ2-5; no clear D. V was pared by 3 bases and J by 5 bases, with 13 bases between. CDR1 is LNHDA, CDR2 SQIVND, per germline (reference sequence). The CDR3 contains 14 residues. DNA of the CDR3: TGTGCCAGTAGTATGCCCCCTACTTCCGAGACCCAGTACTTC. Translated: CASSMPPTSETQYF. The variable domain in full, completed from reference TRBV19 and TRBJ2-5, reads DGGITQSPKYLFRKEGQNVTLSCEQNLNHDAMYWYRQDPGQGLRLIYYSQIVNDFQKGDIAEGYSVSREKKESFPLTVTSAQKNPTAFYLCASSMPPTSETQYFGPGTRLLVL.

The chain couples TRBV19 to TRBJ1-5, with TRBD1 matching over 8 bases. The CDR3 length is 19 residues. Looked up from germline, CDR1 is LNHDA and CDR2 is SQIVND (reference sequence). J was trimmed by 0 bases and V by 4 bases; bases with no gene match: 14. The chain's CDR3 is CASSRSTGTGHNSNQPQHF. CDR3 sequence (DNA): TGTGCCAGTAGTAGATCCACCGGGACAGGCCACAATAGCAATCAGCCCCAGCATTTT.

The CDR3 DNA follows: TGTGCCAGCAGTTTGGGGGGGGCCGGTATAGATACGCAGTATTTT. Protein: CASSLGGAGIDTQYF. The chain uses TRBV28 and TRBJ2-3; possibly TRBD2 for D (7 bases). Trimming pared 3 bases from V and 5 bases from J, leaving 15 bases between. The CDR3 covers 15 residues. Germline V gene lookup returns CDR1 MDHEN and CDR2 SYDVKM. Drawing the rest from reference TRBV28 and TRBJ2-3, the complete variable domain is DVKVTQSSRYLVKRTGEKVFLECVQDMDHENMFWYRQDPGLGLRLIYFSYDVKMKEKGDIPEGYSVSREKKERFSLILESASTNQTSMYLCASSLGGAGIDTQYFGPGTRLTVL.

The rearrangement links TRBV7-3 to TRBJ2-3; D not certain. The germline V gene has CDR1 SGHTA and CDR2 FQGTGA. V lost 1 base to trimming and J lost 6 bases, with 11 bases between them. The CDR3 is 14 amino acids. This CDR3 reads CASSLNVASDTQYF. The CDR3 DNA reads as TGTGCCAGCAGCTTAAACGTGGCCTCGGATACGCAGTATTTT.

The V gene is TRBV11-3, the J gene TRBJ1-1; D unclear. V was clipped by 1 base and J by 1 base, with 7 bases between them. Germline CDR1 reads SGHNT; CDR2 reads YENEEA. There are 14 residues in the CDR3. Written as DNA, the CDR3 is TGTGCCAGCAGCTTAGGGTACAGGAACACTGAAGCTTTCTTT. Translation gives CASSLGYRNTEAFF. Variable domain in full (rest from reference TRBV11-3 and TRBJ1-1): EAGVVQSPRYKIIEKKQPVAFWCNPISGHNTLYWYLQNLGQGPELLIRYENEEAVDDSQLPKDRFSAERLKGVDSTLKIQPAELGDSAVYLCASSLGYRNTEAFFGQGTRLTVV.

The chain carries TRBV5-1 and TRBJ2-1, with D possibly matching TRBD1 (6 bases). This CDR3 region has 14 residues. Germline V lookup: CDR1 SGHRS, CDR2 YFSETQ. V gave up 6 bases and J gave up 2 bases, with 12 bases separating them. CDR3 region: CASTNQGTYNEQFF. DNA for the CDR3: TGCGCCAGCACCAATCAGGGGACCTACAATGAGCAGTTCTTC.

This chain links TRBV30 with TRBJ1-1; a weak D match, TRBD1 (5 bases). Looked up from germline, CDR1 is GTSNPN and CDR2 is SVGIG (reference sequence). V was trimmed by 0 bases and J by 7 bases, leaving 12 bases between them. The CDR3 is made up of 13 amino acids. The CDR3 protein is CAWSVRMGGEAFF. In DNA, the CDR3 is TGTGCCTGGAGTGTACGAATGGGGGGTGAAGCTTTCTTT.

V and J are TRBV28 and TRBJ1-1, with D unresolved. CDR1 is MDHEN and CDR2 is SYDVKM in the germline V gene. Trimming removed 6 bases from V and 9 bases from J, with 17 bases in between. This CDR3 comprises 13 residues. DNA for the CDR3: TGTGCCAGCAGCCCAGAGGCGGGCCTTAAAGCTTTCTTT. Amino acid sequence: CASSPEAGLKAFF. Full variable domain (missing parts from reference TRBV28 and TRBJ1-1): DVKVTQSSRYLVKRTGEKVFLECVQDMDHENMFWYRQDPGLGLRLIYFSYDVKMKEKGDIPEGYSVSREKKERFSLILESASTNQTSMYLCASSPEAGLKAFFGQGTRLTVV.

The gene calls are TRBV25-1 and TRBJ1-2, with 11 bases aligning to TRBD1. CDR1 and CDR2 from the germline V gene are MGHDK and SYGVNS. The V and J ends lost 3 bases and 8 bases, in that order; junction bases with no gene match: 2. The CDR3 covers 13 residues. This CDR3 reads CASSEGQGEGYTF. In DNA, the CDR3 is TGTGCCAGCAGTGAGGGACAGGGGGAAGGCTACACCTTC.

The chain recombines TRBV6-6 with TRBJ1-1, with a possible D match to TRBD1 (5 bases). Trimming took 0 bases from V and 3 from J, leaving 8 bases between them. The CDR3 sequence is 14 residues long. Germline CDR1 and CDR2: MNHNY and SVGAGI (reference sequence). The CDR3 DNA reads as TGTGCCAGCAGTTACTCGGGGGGGGACACTGAAGCTTTCTTT. Protein: CASSYSGGDTEAFF.

The chain carries TRBV2 and TRBJ1-5; possibly TRBD1 for D (5 bases). V was pared by 9 bases and J by 2 bases, with 23 bases between. Germline V gene data show CDR1 as SNHLY and CDR2 as FYNNEI. This CDR3 comprises 17 residues. Here the CDR3 reads CARRGGTLGFGNQPQHF. The CDR3 coding sequence is TGTGCCAGGCGGGGTGGGACCTTAGGCTTCGGCAATCAGCCCCAGCATTTT.